This T cell receptor beta chain was sequenced for a study of regulatory T cells in long-lasting Graves disease. The time point was: persistent/refractory GD, antithyroid drugs over 5 years with positive TRAb. PBMCs provided the RNA from which the TCR library was made. Arm-PCR of CDR3 regions and iRepertoire HTBI primers were used to build TCR beta libraries. Via MiXCR, TCRdb re-called the multiplex PCR reads, giving one row per CDR3 protein. The sample consists of around 400,000 distinct CDR3 sequences, about a quarter of them appearing once. The material sequenced was peripheral blood mononuclear cells (PBMCs), taken when the disease was refractory, from a patient treated with antithyroid drugs. The receptor comes from a female donor with Graves disease.

CDR3 coding DNA: TGCAGCGACTTACCGCCGGGACAGGGATATGGCTACACCTTC. Encoded protein: CSDLPPGQGYGYTF. The chain recombines TRBV29-1 with TRBJ1-2, with 9 positions matching TRBD1. Losses at the gene ends were 7 bases for V and 5 bases for J; bases not matched to a gene: 11. From germline, CDR1 is SQVTM and CDR2 ANQGSEA. The CDR3 sequence is 14 residues long.